This T cell receptor beta chain was sequenced for a study of blood T cells in healthy people across ages. With a J-beta primer mix and a sample-barcoded 5' primer, a second PCR ran roughly 6 to 11 cycles. In TCRdb, the 5' RACE reads were re-called with MiXCR into one record per CDR3 protein. Counted here are about 1.4 million distinct CDR3 sequences, 45% to 70% occurring once; the ten biggest clones make up 5% to 7%. Germline CDR1 is ENHRY and CDR2 is SYGVKD. The CDR3 is 15 residues long. Trimming left V 6 bases short and J 0 bases short, with 14 bases between. The receptor's source is a man younger than 30 in good health. V and J are TRBV10-3 and TRBJ1-1; D might be TRBD1 (5 bases). Sequencing was performed on blood. CDR3 nucleotide sequence: TGTGCCATCAGAACAGGCGCTGATTTGAACACTGAAGCTTTCTTT. The encoded protein is CAIRTGADLNTEAFF.